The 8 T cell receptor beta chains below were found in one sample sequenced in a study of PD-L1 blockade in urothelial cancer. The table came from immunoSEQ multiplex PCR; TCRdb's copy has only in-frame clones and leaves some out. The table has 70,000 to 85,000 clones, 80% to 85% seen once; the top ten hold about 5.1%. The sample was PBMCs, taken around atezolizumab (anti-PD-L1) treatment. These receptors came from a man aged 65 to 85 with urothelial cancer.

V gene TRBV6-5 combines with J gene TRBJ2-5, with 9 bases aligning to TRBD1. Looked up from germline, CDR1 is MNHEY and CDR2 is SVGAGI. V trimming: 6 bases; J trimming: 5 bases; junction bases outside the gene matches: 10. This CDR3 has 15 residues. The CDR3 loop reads CASRPTGGRAETQYF. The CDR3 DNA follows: TGTGCCAGCAGACCAACAGGGGGCCGAGCGGAGACCCAGTACTTC.

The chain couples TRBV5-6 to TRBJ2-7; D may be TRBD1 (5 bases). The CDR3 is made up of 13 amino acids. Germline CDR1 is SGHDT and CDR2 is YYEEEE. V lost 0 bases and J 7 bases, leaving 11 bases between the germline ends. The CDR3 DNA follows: TGTGCCAGCAGCTTGGTCGATCCAGGGGAGCAGTACTTC. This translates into CASSLVDPGEQYF.

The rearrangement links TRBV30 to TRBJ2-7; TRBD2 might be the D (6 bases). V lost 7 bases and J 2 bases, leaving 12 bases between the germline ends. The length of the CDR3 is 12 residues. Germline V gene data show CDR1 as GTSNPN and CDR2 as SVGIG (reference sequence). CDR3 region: CALKGGAYEQYF. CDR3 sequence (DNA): TGTGCCTTAAAGGGCGGGGCCTACGAGCAGTACTTC.

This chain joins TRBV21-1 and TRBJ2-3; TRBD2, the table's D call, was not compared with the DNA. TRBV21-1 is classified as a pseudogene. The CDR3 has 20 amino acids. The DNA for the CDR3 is TGTGCCAGCACCTGCACGTCCGGGACTAGCGGGAGTTTGGCCCCAGATACGCAGTATTTT. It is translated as CASTCTSGTSGSLAPDTQYF.

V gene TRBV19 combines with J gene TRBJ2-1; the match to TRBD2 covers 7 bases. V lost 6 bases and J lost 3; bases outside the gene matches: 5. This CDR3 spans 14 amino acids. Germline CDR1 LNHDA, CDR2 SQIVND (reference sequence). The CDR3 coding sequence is TGTGCCAGTAGACTGGGGGGGGACTACAATGAGCAGTTCTTC. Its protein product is CASRLGGDYNEQFF.

CDR3 DNA sequence: TGCGCCAGCAGCCAAGAATCCAGCGGGAGGGGTCCCTACAATGAGCAGTTCTTC. Its protein product is CASSQESSGRGPYNEQFF. The chain has TRBV4-1 and TRBJ2-1, with TRBD2 matching over 10 bases. V trimming: 0 bases; J trimming: 2 bases; junction bases outside the gene matches: 7. The CDR3 loop spans 18 amino acids. Germline V lookup: CDR1 MGHRA, CDR2 YSYEKL.

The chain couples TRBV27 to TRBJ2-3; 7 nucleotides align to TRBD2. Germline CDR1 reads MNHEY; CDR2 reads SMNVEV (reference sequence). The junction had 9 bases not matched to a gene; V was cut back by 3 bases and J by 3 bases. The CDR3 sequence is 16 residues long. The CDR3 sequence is CASSLGTLALTDTQYF. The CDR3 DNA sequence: TGTGCCAGCAGTTTGGGAACACTAGCGTTGACAGATACGCAGTATTTT.

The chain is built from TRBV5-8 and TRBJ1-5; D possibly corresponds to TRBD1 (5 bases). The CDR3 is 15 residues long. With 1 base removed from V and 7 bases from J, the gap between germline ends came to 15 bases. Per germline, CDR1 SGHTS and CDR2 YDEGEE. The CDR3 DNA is TGTGCCAGCAGCTTGATAAGGCAGGGTAAGCAGCCCCAGCATTTT. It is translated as CASSLIRQGKQPQHF.